In its sample, the clone carrying this T cell receptor beta chain was seen a few times. Its antigen is unknown. Time point here: patch test 1, 2 weeks after DPC sensitization. Treatment specified: therapeutic diphenylcyclopropenone sensitization with weekly scalp DPC. The authors' total RNA extraction used unfractionated whole blood. The data were obtained in a study of human T cells and chemical hapten exposure. General observations from the study: The donors suffered from alopecia, so their immune response may not match that of healthy people.

V lost 4 bases, J lost 10 bases, and 1 base stayed unmatched. Per germline, CDR1 MGHDK and CDR2 SYGVNS. The CDR3 covers 11 residues. Individual cDNA molecules received unique molecular identifiers in the library. MiXCR, applied by TCRdb to the RACE reads, yields one record per CDR3 protein. This sample has 300,000 to 350,000 distinct CDR3 sequences; 6% to 8.5% occur once, and the top ten carry about 8%. Source: whole blood, taken in connection with sensitization to the hapten diphenylcyclopropenone (DPC). The receptor was isolated from a woman younger than 30 with alopecia areata. Some clones in this sample may be carry-over from other donors' samples. The chain employs TRBV25-1 and TRBJ1-2, with 9 bases lining up with TRBD1. This CDR3 is CASSVQGAYTF. CDR3 coding DNA: TGTGCCAGCAGTGTACAGGGGGCCTACACCTTC.